What follows are 27 T cell receptor beta chains derived from one specimen sequenced in a study of shared clonotypes between healthy human individuals. Some clones are missing from TCRdb's copy, which holds only in-frame ones; the method was immunoSEQ multiplex PCR. This sample has more than 400,000 clones, with about 96% found just once. Sequenced sample: naive CD4+ T cells sorted from blood. The subset: CD45RA+ positively selected. The receptors come from a woman aged 25 to 39 in good health.

In DNA form, the CDR3 reads TGTGCCAGCAGCTTAGAGGACAGGGGAGGCGAGCAGTACTTC. Translation gives CASSLEDRGGEQYF. The rearrangement uses TRBV7-2 and TRBJ2-7; TRBD1 matches 9 bases. The V and J ends lost 1 base and 6 bases, in that order; junction bases with no gene match: 4. There are 14 residues in the CDR3. The germline CDR1 and CDR2 sequences are SGHTA and FQGNSA.

The chain uses TRBV5-1 and TRBJ1-1, with 9 nucleotides matching TRBD1. Germline CDR1 is SGHRS and CDR2 is YFSETQ. The CDR3 spans 15 residues. The V gene end was trimmed by 6 bases and the J gene end by 3 bases; junction bases not matched to a gene: 9. CDR3 region: CASTLTGGSDTEAFF. The CDR3 region has the DNA TGCGCCAGCACGCTGACAGGGGGGAGTGACACTGAAGCTTTCTTT.

The chain has TRBV7-2 and TRBJ2-7, with 9 nucleotides matching TRBD1. The V gene's germline CDR1 is SGHTA and CDR2 FQGNSA. The CDR3 consists of 16 residues. V lost 5 bases and J lost 4; bases outside the gene matches: 12. The CDR3 reads CASSTWGQGDGYEQYF. The CDR3 nucleotides are TGTGCCAGCAGCACTTGGGGACAGGGCGATGGATACGAGCAGTACTTC. Based on the CDR3 plus reference TRBV7-2 and TRBJ2-7, the full variable domain is GAGVSQSPSNKVTEKGKDVELRCDPISGHTALYWYRQSLGQGLEFLIYFQGNSAPDKSGLPSDRFSAERTGGSVSTLTIQRTQQEDSAVYLCASSTWGQGDGYEQYFGPGTRLTVT.

V and J are TRBV5-1 and TRBJ2-5, with 8 bases fitting TRBD1. Germline loops: CDR1 SGHRS, CDR2 YFSETQ. The CDR3 is 14 residues long. The V segment lost 3 bases and the J segment 2 bases; nucleotides outside the gene matches: 3. CDR3 nucleotide sequence: TGCGCCAGCAGCTGGCGGACAGGGCAAGAGACCCAGTACTTC. It yields the protein CASSWRTGQETQYF.

V gene TRBV9 combines with J gene TRBJ2-5; 9 bases fit TRBD1. V lost 3 bases, J lost 3 bases, and 3 bases stayed unmatched. This CDR3 region has 14 residues. Germline V CDR1 and CDR2: SGDLS, YYNGEE. CDR3 loop: CASSAGQGKETQYF. Written as DNA, the CDR3 is TGTGCCAGCAGCGCGGGACAGGGTAAAGAGACCCAGTACTTC.

V is TRBV5-1 and J is TRBJ2-4; D not resolved. V was shortened by 0 bases and J by 5 bases, with 0 bases between the two germline ends. This CDR3 spans 11 amino acids. Germline-derived CDR1 and CDR2 are SGHRS and YFSETQ. The CDR3 loop is CASSLENIQYF. CDR3 bases: TGCGCCAGCAGCTTGGAAAACATTCAGTACTTC. The whole variable domain, filled in from reference TRBV5-1 and TRBJ2-4, reads KAGVTQTPRYLIKTRGQQVTLSCSPISGHRSVSWYQQTPGQGLQFLFEYFSETQRNKGNFPGRFSGRQFSNSRSEMNVSTLELGDSALYLCASSLENIQYFGAGTRLSVL.

The V and J genes are TRBV5-1 and TRBJ2-2; no definite D call. V lost 0 bases and J 6 bases, leaving 9 bases between the germline ends. The CDR3 contains 14 residues. In germline, CDR1 is SGHRS, CDR2 YFSETQ. The CDR3: CASSLGLPAGELFF. In nucleotides, the CDR3 is TGCGCCAGCAGCTTGGGCCTACCCGCCGGGGAGCTGTTTTTT.

This chain uses TRBV5-8 with TRBJ2-3; 11 nucleotides align to TRBD2. The V gene end was trimmed by 6 bases and the J gene end by 2 bases; junction bases not matched to a gene: 8. Germline V gene data show CDR1 as SGHTS and CDR2 as YDEGEE. CDR3 length: 16 residues. The CDR3 region has the DNA TGTGCCAGCACCCCGGGACTAGCGGTACCCACAGATACGCAGTATTTT. This translates into CASTPGLAVPTDTQYF.

J is TRBJ1-5 and V is TRBV10-3; D is undetermined. Trimming shortened V by 3 bases and J by 5 bases, and 11 bases separated the two germline ends. The CDR3 totals 14 residues. The germline V gene has CDR1 ENHRY and CDR2 SYGVKD. The CDR3 DNA is TGTGCCATCAGTGACAGTCAGAGAGATCAGCCCCAGCATTTT. Encoded protein: CAISDSQRDQPQHF.

This rearrangement joins TRBV11-1 to TRBJ2-7, with D maybe TRBD1 (6 bases). The CDR3 covers 14 residues. The V gene lost 5 bases and the J gene lost 2 bases, with 13 bases spanning the gap. From germline, CDR1 is SGHAT and CDR2 FQDESV (reference sequence). The CDR3 region has the DNA TGTGCCAGCAGCCCCGGACAGAGAACCTACGAGCAGTACTTC. Residues: CASSPGQRTYEQYF.

This chain connects TRBV20-1 to TRBJ2-5; D unclear. CDR3 length equals 11 residues. Per the germline V gene, CDR1 is DFQATT and CDR2 is SNEGSKA (reference sequence). V was pared by 6 bases and J by 3 bases, with 8 bases between. CDR3 nucleotides: TGCAGTGCAATAGAGGAAGAGACCCAGTACTTC. It is translated as CSAIEEETQYF.

V and J are TRBV19 and TRBJ1-5; unclear D gene. V shed 3 bases and J shed 3 bases, with 6 bases lying between them. The CDR3 has 13 residues. CDR1 and CDR2 from the germline V gene are LNHDA and SQIVND (reference sequence). The CDR3 sequence is CASSIETNQPQHF. The CDR3 nucleotides read TGTGCCAGTAGTATTGAAACCAATCAGCCCCAGCATTTT.

The chain carries TRBV5-1 and TRBJ2-5; 9 nucleotides match TRBD1. There are 15 residues in the CDR3. Germline CDR1 and CDR2: SGHRS and YFSETQ. After removal of 3 bases from V and 5 bases from J, the junction contained 8 bases not matched to a gene. In DNA, the CDR3 is TGCGCCAGCAGCTGGCCGGGACAGGGAATCGAGACCCAGTACTTC. Its protein product is CASSWPGQGIETQYF.

J is TRBJ2-7 and V is TRBV4-2, with 11 bases identical to TRBD2. V trimming: 4 bases; J trimming: 0 bases; junction bases outside the gene matches: 5. Germline CDR1 is LGHNA and CDR2 is YNFKEQ. This CDR3 spans 16 amino acids. The CDR3 region has the DNA TGTGCCAGCAGCCTGGACCTAGCGGGAGGCTCCTACGAGCAGTACTTC. It is translated as CASSLDLAGGSYEQYF.

The chain employs TRBV7-7 and TRBJ2-7; the match to TRBD1 covers 8 bases. The CDR3 has 13 residues. CDR1 and CDR2 (germline): SSHAT, FNYEAQ (reference sequence). Trimming at V came to 7 bases and at J to 2 bases, leaving 4 bases not matched to a gene. CDR3 DNA sequence: TGTGCCAGCACCAGGACAGGGACCTACGAGCAGTACTTC. Its protein product is CASTRTGTYEQYF. Looking up the rest from reference TRBV7-7 and TRBJ2-7 gives the full variable domain: GAGVSQSPRYKVTKRGQDVTLRCDPISSHATLYWYQQALGQGPEFLTYFNYEAQPDKSGLPSDRFSAERPEGSISTLTIQRTEQRDSAMYRCASTRTGTYEQYFGPGTRLTVT.

The chain carries TRBV19 and TRBJ2-3, with D uncertain. V lost 7 bases and J lost 2, with 7 bases in between. CDR1 is LNHDA and CDR2 is SQIVND in the germline V gene (reference sequence). The CDR3 extends over 12 amino acids. The chain's CDR3 is CASTDTTDTQYF. In nucleotides, the CDR3 is TGTGCCAGTACCGACACCACAGATACGCAGTATTTT.

V usage is TRBV16 and J usage is TRBJ2-5; TRBD2 matches 11 bases. The J call is uncertain, as TRBJ2-7 better fits the DNA end. The CDR3 is 17 amino acids. Per the germline V gene, CDR1 is KGHSY and CDR2 is FQNENV. The CDR3: CASSQRLAGGGSYEQYF. The CDR3 DNA follows: TGTGCCAGCAGCCAACGGCTAGCGGGAGGAGGGTCCTACGAGCAGTACTTC.

This clone was recorded once. The chain joins TRBV27 to TRBJ1-5; weak D call: TRBD1 (6 bases). The CDR3 has 15 residues. Trimming left V 7 bases short and J 2 bases short, with 15 bases between. Germline CDR1 MNHEY, CDR2 SMNVEV (reference sequence). The CDR3 sequence: CASMPTGPGNQPQHF. For the CDR3, the DNA is TGTGCCAGCATGCCGACAGGTCCAGGCAATCAGCCCCAGCATTTT.

This chain joins TRBV7-9 and TRBJ2-6; D is uncertain. The CDR3 runs to 19 residues. In germline, CDR1 is SEHNR, CDR2 FQNEAQ (reference sequence). V gave up 6 bases and J gave up 0 bases, with 21 bases separating them. The CDR3 here is CASSPGFLSTNSGANVLTF. The DNA of the CDR3 is TGTGCCAGCAGTCCCGGGTTTCTCTCGACGAACTCTGGGGCCAACGTCCTGACTTTC.

The J gene is TRBJ1-1, the V gene TRBV29-1; D possibly corresponds to TRBD1 (6 bases). Germline V gene data show CDR1 as SQVTM and CDR2 as ANQGSEA. The CDR3 is 14 amino acids. V was cut by 4 bases and J by 4 bases, with 16 bases left in between. CDR3 sequence reads: CSVATDRHGTEAFF. In nucleotides, the CDR3 is TGCAGCGTTGCAACCGACAGGCATGGCACTGAAGCTTTCTTT.

Points on this clone: The sample holds other DNA sequences that translate to the same CDR3. The chain carries TRBV5-4 and TRBJ2-5; D uncertain. The V end lost 4 bases, the J end lost 1 base, and 2 bases lay between the germline ends. The CDR3 covers 11 residues. The germline gives CDR1 SGHNT, CDR2 YYREEE (reference sequence). The chain's CDR3 is CASSLQETQYF. The CDR3 nucleotides read TGTGCCAGCAGCCTCCAAGAGACCCAGTACTTC.

This clone was seen a single time. This chain links TRBV4-1 with TRBJ2-7, with 14 bases fitting TRBD2. J was trimmed by 7 bases and V by 3 bases; bases with no gene match: 11. The CDR3 has 17 amino acids. The germline V gene has CDR1 MGHRA and CDR2 YSYEKL. The CDR3 coding sequence is TGCGCCAGCAGCCAGGGTTCGGGACTAGCGGGAGCAGGGGAGCAGTACTTC. It specifies CASSQGSGLAGAGEQYF.

This clone came up once. The conserved final phenylalanine or tryptophan is absent from the CDR3, which likely points to a read error. No DNA is shown, since the ends of the CDR3 on it are uncertain; the CDR3 is the one TCRdb lists. The chain is built from TRBV4-1 and TRBJ1-1; the table assigns TRBD1, which was not confirmed against the DNA. The germline V gene has CDR1 MGHRA and CDR2 YSYEKL. Including both end residues, the CDR3 is 16 amino acids long. CDR3 sequence: CASSQPTGGPSLFPVL.

The chain recombines TRBV11-2 with TRBJ2-1; the D gene is possibly TRBD2 (5 bases). The germline CDR1 and CDR2 sequences are SGHAT and FQNNGV. The CDR3 loop spans 15 amino acids. Trimming cost V 7 bases and J 6 bases, with 19 bases left between them. This CDR3 is CASTPRGGGSNEQFF. CDR3 coding DNA: TGTGCCAGCACCCCGAGAGGCGGAGGCAGCAATGAGCAGTTCTTC.

This chain links TRBV5-1 with TRBJ2-6; D is perhaps TRBD1 or TRBD2 (6 bases each). This CDR3 is 17 amino acids long. The germline gives CDR1 SGHRS, CDR2 YFSETQ. V lost 1 base, J lost 1 base, and 12 bases lay in between. The CDR3 here is CASSLTSGASGANVLTF. For the CDR3, the DNA is TGCGCCAGCAGCTTGACTTCGGGGGCGTCTGGGGCCAACGTCCTGACTTTC.

V usage is TRBV19 and J usage is TRBJ1-1; the D gene is possibly TRBD1 (6 bases). V lost 3 bases, J lost 0 bases, and 8 bases lay in between. CDR1 is LNHDA and CDR2 is SQIVND in the germline V gene (reference sequence). The length of the CDR3 is 14 residues. CDR3 amino acids: CASSIWTVNTEAFF. As DNA, the CDR3 is TGTGCCAGTAGTATCTGGACAGTGAACACTGAAGCTTTCTTT.

The genes are TRBV19 and TRBJ2-7; D gene unclear. The germline CDR1 and CDR2 sequences are LNHDA and SQIVND (reference sequence). This CDR3 is built from 12 residues. Trimming shortened V by 5 bases and J by 7 bases, and 12 bases separated the two germline ends. The DNA for the CDR3 is TGTGCCAGTAGTGGGCCAGTGTTGGAGCAGTACTTC. This sequence encodes CASSGPVLEQYF.